Each of the 3 T cell receptor beta chains below was sequenced from the same sample in a study of T cell responses to AZD1222 COVID-19 vaccine. Sequencing was performed with immunoSEQ multiplex PCR; in TCRdb, only in-frame clones are kept and a portion is missing. The repertoire includes about 200,000 clones, roughly 91% of them detected once, and roughly 1% sits in the top ten. The input for sequencing was peripheral blood, taken on day 0 of MenACWY control vaccination. The receptors derive from an adult in good health.

The chain combines TRBV7-2 with TRBJ1-6; TRBD1 aligns across 7 bases. V was clipped by 1 base and J by 9 bases; unmatched bases: 3. The V gene's germline CDR1 is SGHTA and CDR2 FQGNSA. This CDR3 has 14 residues. CDR3: CASSLGQGGSPLHF. The CDR3 DNA is TGTGCCAGCAGCTTAGGACAGGGAGGTTCACCCCTCCACTTT.

The gene calls are TRBV23-1 and TRBJ1-6; D gene unclear. TRBV23-1 is identified as an open reading frame with a role that is uncertain. The CDR3 is 16 amino acids. V was clipped by 1 base and J by 4 bases, with 11 bases between them. The DNA of the CDR3 is TGCGCCAGCAGTCAATGTGTTAGGGATTATAATTCACCCCTCCACTTT. The encoded protein is CASSQCVRDYNSPLHF.

The count of this clone is one. J is TRBJ1-3 and V is TRBV5-1; the D gene is possibly TRBD1 (5 bases). The CDR3 sequence is 13 residues long. CDR1 SGHRS and CDR2 YFSETQ come from the germline V gene. V was pared by 0 bases and J by 4 bases, with 5 bases between. As DNA, the CDR3 is TGCGCCAGCAGCTTGGGGGGCGGAAACACCATATATTTT. Amino acids: CASSLGGGNTIYF.